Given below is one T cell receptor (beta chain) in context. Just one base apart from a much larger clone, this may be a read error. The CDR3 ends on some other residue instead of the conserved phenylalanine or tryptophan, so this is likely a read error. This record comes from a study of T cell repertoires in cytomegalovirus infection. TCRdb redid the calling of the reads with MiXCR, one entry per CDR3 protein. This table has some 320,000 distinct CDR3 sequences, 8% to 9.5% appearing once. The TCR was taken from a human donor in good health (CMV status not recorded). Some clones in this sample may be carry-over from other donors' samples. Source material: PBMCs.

The CDR3 sequence: CASSSGSQKLFL. For the CDR3, the DNA is TGTGCCAGCAGCTCCGGATCCCAAAAACTGTTTTTG. V is TRBV11-2 and J is TRBJ1-4; D is ambiguous. Trimming took 4 bases from V and 9 from J, leaving 9 bases between them. Germline loops: CDR1 SGHAT, CDR2 FQNNGV. The CDR3 is 12 amino acids.